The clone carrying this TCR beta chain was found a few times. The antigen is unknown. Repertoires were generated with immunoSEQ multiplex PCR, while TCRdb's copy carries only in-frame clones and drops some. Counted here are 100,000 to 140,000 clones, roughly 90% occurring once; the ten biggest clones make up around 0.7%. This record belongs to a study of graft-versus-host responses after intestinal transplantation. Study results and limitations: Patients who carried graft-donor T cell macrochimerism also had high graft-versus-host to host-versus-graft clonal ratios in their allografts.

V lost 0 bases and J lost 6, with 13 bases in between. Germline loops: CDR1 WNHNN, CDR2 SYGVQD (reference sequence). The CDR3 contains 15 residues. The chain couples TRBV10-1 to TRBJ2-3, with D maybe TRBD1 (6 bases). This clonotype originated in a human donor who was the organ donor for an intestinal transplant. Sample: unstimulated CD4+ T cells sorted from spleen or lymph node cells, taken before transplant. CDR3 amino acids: CASSESGTREDTQYF. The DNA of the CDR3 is TGCGCCAGCAGTGAGTCAGGGACAAGGGAGGATACGCAGTATTTT.